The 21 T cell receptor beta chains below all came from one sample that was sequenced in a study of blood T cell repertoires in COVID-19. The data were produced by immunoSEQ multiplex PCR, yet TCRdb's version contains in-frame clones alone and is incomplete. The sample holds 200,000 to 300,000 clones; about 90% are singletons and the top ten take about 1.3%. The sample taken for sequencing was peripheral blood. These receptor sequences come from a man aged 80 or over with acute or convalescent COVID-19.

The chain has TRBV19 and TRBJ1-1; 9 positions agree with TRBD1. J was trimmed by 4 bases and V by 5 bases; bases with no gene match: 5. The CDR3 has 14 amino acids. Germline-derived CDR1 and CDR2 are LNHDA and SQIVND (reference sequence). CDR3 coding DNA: TGTGCCAGTAGTGTCGGACAGGGGAGCACTGAAGCTTTCTTT. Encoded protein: CASSVGQGSTEAFF.

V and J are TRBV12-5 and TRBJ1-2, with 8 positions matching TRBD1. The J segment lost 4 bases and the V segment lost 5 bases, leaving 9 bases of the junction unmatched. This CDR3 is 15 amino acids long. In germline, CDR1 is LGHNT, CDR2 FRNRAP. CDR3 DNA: TGTGCTAGTGGTCCTCAGGGGGCGCTGAGCTATGGCTACACCTTC. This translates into CASGPQGALSYGYTF.

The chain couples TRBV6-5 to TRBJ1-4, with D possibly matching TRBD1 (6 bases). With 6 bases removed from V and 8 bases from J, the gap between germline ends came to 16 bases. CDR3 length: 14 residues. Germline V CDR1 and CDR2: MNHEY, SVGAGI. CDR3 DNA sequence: TGTGCCAGCAGCCCGGACAGTGCTATCGAAAAACTGTTTTTT. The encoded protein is CASSPDSAIEKLFF.

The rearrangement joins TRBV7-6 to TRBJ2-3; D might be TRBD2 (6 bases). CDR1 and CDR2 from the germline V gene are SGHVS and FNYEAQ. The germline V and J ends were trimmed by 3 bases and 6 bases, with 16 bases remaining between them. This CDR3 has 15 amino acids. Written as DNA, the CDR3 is TGTGCCAGCAGCTTCCTAGGGTCGGGGAGGGATACGCAGTATTTT. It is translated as CASSFLGSGRDTQYF.

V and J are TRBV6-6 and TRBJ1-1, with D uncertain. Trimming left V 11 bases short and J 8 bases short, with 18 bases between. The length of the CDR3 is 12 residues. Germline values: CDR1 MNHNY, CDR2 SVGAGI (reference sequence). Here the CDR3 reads CALKAHSSEAFF. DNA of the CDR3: TGTGCCCTCAAAGCCCACTCTTCCGAAGCTTTCTTT.

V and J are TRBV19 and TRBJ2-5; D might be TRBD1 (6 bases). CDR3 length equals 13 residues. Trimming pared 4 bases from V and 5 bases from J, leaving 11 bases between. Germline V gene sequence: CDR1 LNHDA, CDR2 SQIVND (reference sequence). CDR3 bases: TGTGCCAGTAGTACCACCCAGGGGGAGACCCAGTACTTC. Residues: CASSTTQGETQYF.

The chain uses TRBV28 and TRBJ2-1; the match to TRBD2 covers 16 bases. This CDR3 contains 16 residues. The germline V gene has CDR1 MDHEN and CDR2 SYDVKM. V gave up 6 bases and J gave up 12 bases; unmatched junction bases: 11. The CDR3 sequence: CASSPPGLAGGPGQFF. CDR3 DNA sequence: TGTGCCAGCAGCCCCCCGGGACTAGCGGGAGGGCCGGGGCAGTTCTTC.

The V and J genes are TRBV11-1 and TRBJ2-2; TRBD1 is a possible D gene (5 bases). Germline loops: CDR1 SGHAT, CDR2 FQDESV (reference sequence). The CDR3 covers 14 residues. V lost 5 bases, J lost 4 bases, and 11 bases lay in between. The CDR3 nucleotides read TGTGCCAGCAGCCCCCGAAGGGGCACCGGGGAGCTGTTTTTT. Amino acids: CASSPRRGTGELFF.

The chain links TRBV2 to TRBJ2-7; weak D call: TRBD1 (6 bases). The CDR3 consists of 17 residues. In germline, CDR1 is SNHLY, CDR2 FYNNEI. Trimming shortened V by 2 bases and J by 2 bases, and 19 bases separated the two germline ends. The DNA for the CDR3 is TGTGCCAGCAGTGAATCTTGGGGCCAGGGGACCACCTACGAGCAGTACTTC. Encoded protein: CASSESWGQGTTYEQYF.

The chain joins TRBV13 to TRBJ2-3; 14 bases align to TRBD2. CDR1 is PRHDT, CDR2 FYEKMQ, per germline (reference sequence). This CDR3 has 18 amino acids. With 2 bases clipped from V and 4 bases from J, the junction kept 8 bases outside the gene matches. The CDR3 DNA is TGTGCCAGCAGCTTAAAGACAGGACTAGCGGGGGGATCAGATACGCAGTATTTT. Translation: CASSLKTGLAGGSDTQYF.

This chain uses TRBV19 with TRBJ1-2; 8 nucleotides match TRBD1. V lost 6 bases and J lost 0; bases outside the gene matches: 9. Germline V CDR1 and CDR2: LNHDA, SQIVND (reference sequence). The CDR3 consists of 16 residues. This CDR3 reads CASRMGQAQANYGYTF. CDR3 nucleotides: TGTGCCAGTAGGATGGGACAGGCCCAGGCTAACTATGGCTACACCTTC.

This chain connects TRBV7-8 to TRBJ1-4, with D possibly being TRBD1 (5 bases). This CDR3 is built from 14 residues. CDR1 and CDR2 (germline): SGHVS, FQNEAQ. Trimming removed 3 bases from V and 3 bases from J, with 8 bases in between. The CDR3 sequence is CASSFHRPNEKLFF. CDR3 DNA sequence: TGTGCCAGCAGCTTCCACAGGCCTAATGAAAAACTGTTTTTT.

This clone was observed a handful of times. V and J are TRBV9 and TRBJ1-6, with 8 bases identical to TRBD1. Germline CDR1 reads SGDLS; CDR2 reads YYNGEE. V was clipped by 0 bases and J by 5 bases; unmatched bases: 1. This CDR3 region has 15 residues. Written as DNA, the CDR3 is TGTGCCAGCAGCGTAGCGGGACAGGATAATTCACCCCTCCACTTT. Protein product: CASSVAGQDNSPLHF.

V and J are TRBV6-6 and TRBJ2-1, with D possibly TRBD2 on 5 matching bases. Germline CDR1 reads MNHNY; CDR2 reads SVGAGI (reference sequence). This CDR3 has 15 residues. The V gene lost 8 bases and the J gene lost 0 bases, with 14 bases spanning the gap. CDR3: CASAERRNSYNEQFF. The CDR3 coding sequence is TGTGCCAGCGCTGAGCGGAGGAACTCCTACAATGAGCAGTTCTTC.

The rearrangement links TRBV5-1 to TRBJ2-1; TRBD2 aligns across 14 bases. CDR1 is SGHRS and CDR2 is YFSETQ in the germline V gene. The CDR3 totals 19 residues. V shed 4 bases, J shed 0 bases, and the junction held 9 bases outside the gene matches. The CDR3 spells CASSEGLAGGLSSYNEQFF. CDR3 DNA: TGCGCCAGCAGCGAAGGACTAGCGGGGGGACTCAGCTCCTACAATGAGCAGTTCTTC.

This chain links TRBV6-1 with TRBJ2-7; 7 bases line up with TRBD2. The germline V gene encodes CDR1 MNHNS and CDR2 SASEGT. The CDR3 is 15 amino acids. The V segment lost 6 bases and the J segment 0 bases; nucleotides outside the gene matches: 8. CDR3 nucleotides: TGTGCCAGCAGGTCTAGCGGATCTAGCTCCTACGAGCAGTACTTC. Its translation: CASRSSGSSSYEQYF.

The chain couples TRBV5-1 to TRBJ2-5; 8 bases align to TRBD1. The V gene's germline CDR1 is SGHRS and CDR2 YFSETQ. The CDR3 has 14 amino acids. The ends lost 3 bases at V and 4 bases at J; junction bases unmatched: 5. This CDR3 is CASSYGQGRETQYF. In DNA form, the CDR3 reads TGCGCCAGCAGCTACGGACAGGGTCGAGAGACCCAGTACTTC.

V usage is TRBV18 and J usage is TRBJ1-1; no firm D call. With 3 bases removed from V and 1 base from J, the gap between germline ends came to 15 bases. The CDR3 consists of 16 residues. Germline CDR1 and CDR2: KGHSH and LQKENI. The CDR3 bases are TGTGCCAGCTCACCCGAAACACAGATACAGAACACTGAAGCTTTCTTT. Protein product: CASSPETQIQNTEAFF.

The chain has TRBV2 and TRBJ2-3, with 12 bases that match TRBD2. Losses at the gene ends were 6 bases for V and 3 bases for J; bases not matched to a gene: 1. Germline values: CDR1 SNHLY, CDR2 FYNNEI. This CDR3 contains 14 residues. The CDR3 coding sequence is TGTGCCAGCAGGCTAGCGGGGGGGACAGATACGCAGTATTTT. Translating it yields CASRLAGGTDTQYF.

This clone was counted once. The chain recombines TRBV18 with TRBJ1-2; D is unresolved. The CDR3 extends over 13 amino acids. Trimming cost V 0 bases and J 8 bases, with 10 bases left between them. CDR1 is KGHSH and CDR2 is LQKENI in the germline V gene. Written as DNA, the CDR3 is TGTGCCAGCTCACCACCGGCGGTGGCGGGCTACACCTTC. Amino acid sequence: CASSPPAVAGYTF.

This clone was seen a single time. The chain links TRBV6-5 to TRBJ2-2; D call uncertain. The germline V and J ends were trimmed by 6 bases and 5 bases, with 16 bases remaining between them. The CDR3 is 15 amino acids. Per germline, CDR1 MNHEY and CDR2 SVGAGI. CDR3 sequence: CASSPVDGWTGELFF. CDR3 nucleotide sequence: TGTGCCAGCAGCCCAGTCGATGGTTGGACCGGGGAGCTGTTTTTT.